A selection of T cell receptor beta chains follows, all from one sample in a study of spatial heterogeneity in lung cancer. TCRdb re-analysed the 5' RACE reads in MiXCR, keeping a single row per CDR3 protein. This table holds around 87,000 distinct CDR3 sequences, about 12% found once. This sample comprised PBMCs, obtained at surgery. These receptors originate from a male donor with early-stage non-small cell lung cancer. Each CDR3 is given without its conserved first and last residue.

11 | TRBJ2-3 | TRBV29-1 | SVDSVGTDTQY
12 | TRBJ1-1 | TRBV3-1 | ASSQRSQDTEAF
12 | TRBJ2-1 | TRBV20-1 | SAKDRDSYNEQF
13 | TRBJ2-7 | TRBV20-1 | SAVSLAGAPYEQY
13 | TRBJ2-1 | TRBV20-1 | SVSSGTSVGNEQF
11 | TRBJ2-5 | TRBV6-1 | ASSEIQEETQY
14 | TRBJ1-6 | TRBV6-2/TRBV6-3 | ASSSHLTGRNSPLH
13 | TRBJ2-2 | TRBV9 | ASTIWEENTGELF
10 | TRBJ1-2 | TRBV29-1 | SVGWDIYGYT
11 | TRBJ2-3 | TRBV5-1 | ASSLDRADTQY
14 | TRBJ2-2 | TRBV6-6 | ASRPSSGSDTGELF
11 | TRBJ2-5 | TRBV7-9 | ASSRTGEETQY
14 | TRBJ2-7 | TRBV7-8 | ASSLHGSQSSYEQY
11 | TRBJ2-3 | TRBV7-3 | ASSIGGTDTQY
12 | TRBJ2-2 | TRBV28 | ASGGPLSTGELF
11 | TRBJ2-5 | TRBV7-2 | ASSPDRMETQY
12 | TRBJ2-3 | TRBV12-3/TRBV12-4 | ASSRDRVPDTQY
12 | TRBJ2-7 | TRBV15 | ATSRDRGSYEQY
12 | TRBJ2-4 | TRBV29-1 | SVPGQGSKNIQY
13 | TRBJ2-5 | TRBV28 | ASSSLSGQEETQY
13 | TRBJ1-2 | TRBV7-2 | ASSPHRRRNYGYT
13 | TRBJ2-6 | TRBV28 | ASTNTGAGANVLT
15 | TRBJ2-4 | TRBV3-1 | ASSQMGSPLAKNIQY
16 | TRBJ2-7 | TRBV6-2/TRBV6-3 | ASRTPGLAGGPAYEQY
16 | TRBJ2-7 | TRBV15 | ATSRADLTGPGGHEQY
12 | TRBJ2-3 | TRBV20-1 | SARGALSTDTQY
10 | TRBJ2-3 | TRBV7-8 | ASSLVPDTQY
13 | TRBJ2-4 | TRBV6-4 | ASSAEWGIGDIQY
12 | TRBJ2-7 | TRBV18 | ASSQMTSVDEQY
15 | TRBJ2-2 | TRBV4-3 | ASSRKILGQGAGELF
14 | TRBJ1-6 | TRBV20-1 | SAQGGGGNYNSPLH
12 | TRBJ2-5 | TRBV7-2 | ASSSYDLWETQY
12 | TRBJ2-3 | TRBV6-2/TRBV6-3 | ASIGLAAPDTQY
13 | TRBJ2-1 | TRBV3-1 | ASSPQGRFYNEQF
13 | TRBJ2-1 | TRBV11-2 | ASSIRGLTYNEQF
11 | TRBJ2-7 | TRBV7-2 | ASSLAVGYEQY
13 | TRBJ1-1 | TRBV7-9 | ASSSRGPMNTEAF
14 | TRBJ1-2 | TRBV12-3/TRBV12-4 | ASSSQGARANYGYT
13 | TRBJ1-4 | TRBV5-1 | ASSLEDREHEKLF